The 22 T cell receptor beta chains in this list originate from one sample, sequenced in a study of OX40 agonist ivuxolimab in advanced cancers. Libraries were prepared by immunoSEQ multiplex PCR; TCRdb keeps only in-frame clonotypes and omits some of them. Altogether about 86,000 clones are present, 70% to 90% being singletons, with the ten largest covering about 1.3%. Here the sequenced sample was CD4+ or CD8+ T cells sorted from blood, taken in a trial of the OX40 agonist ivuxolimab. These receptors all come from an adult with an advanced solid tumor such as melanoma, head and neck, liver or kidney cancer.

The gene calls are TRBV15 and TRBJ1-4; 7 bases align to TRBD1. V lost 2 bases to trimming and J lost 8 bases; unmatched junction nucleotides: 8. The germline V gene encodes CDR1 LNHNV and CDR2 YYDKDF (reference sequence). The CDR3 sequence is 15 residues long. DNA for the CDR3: TGTGCCACCAGCAGAAGGGGACAGATCGGGGAAAAACTGTTTTTT. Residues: CATSRRGQIGEKLFF.

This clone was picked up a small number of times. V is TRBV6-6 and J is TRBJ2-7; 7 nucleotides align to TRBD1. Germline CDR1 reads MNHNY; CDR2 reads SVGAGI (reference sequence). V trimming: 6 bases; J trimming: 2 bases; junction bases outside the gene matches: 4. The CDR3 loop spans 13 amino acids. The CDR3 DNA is TGTGCCAGCAGAGGACAGGTTGCCTACGAGCAGTACTTC. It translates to CASRGQVAYEQYF.

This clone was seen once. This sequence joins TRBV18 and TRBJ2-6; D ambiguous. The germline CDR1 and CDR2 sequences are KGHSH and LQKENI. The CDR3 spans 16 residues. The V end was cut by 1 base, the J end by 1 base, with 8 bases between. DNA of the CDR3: TGTGCCAGCTCACCACTTTCCGTGTCTGGGGCCAACGTCCTGACTTTC. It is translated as CASSPLSVSGANVLTF.

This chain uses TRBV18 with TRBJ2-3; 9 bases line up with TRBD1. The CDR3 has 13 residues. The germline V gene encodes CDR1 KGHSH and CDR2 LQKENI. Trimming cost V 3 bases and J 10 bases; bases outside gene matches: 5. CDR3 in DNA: TGTGCCAGCTCACCCCGGGACAGGGAGGCGCAGTATTTT. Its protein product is CASSPRDREAQYF.

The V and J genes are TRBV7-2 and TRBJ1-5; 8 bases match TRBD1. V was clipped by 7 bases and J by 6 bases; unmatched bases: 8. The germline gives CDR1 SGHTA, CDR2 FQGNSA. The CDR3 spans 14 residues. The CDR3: CASTESGGVQPQHF. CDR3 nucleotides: TGTGCCAGCACTGAATCAGGGGGCGTTCAGCCCCAGCATTTT. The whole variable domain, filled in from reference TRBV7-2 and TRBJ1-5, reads GAGVSQSPSNKVTEKGKDVELRCDPISGHTALYWYRQSLGQGLEFLIYFQGNSAPDKSGLPSDRFSAERTGGSVSTLTIQRTQQEDSAVYLCASTESGGVQPQHFGDGTRLSIL.

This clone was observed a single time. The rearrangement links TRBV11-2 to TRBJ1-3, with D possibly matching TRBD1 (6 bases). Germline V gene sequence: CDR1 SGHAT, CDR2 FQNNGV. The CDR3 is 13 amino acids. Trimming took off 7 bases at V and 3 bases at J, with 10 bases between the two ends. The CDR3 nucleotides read TGTGCCAGCACCCACAGGGATGGAAACACCATATATTTT. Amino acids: CASTHRDGNTIYF.

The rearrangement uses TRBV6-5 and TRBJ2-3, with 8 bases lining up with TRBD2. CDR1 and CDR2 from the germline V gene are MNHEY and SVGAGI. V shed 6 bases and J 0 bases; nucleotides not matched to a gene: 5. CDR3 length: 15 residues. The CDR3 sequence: CASRERGRSTDTQYF. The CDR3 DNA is TGTGCCAGCAGAGAGCGGGGGCGAAGCACAGATACGCAGTATTTT.

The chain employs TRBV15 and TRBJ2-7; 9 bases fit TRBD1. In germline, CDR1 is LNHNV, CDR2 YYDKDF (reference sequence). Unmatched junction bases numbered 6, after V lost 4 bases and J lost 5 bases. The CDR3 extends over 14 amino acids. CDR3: CATSIWDRENEQYF. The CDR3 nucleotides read TGTGCCACCAGCATATGGGACAGGGAAAACGAGCAGTACTTC. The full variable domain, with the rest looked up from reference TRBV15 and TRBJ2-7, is DAMVIQNPRYQVTQFGKPVTLSCSQTLNHNVMYWYQQKSSQAPKLLFHYYDKDFNNEADTPDNFQSRRPNTSFCFLDIRSPGLGDTAMYLCATSIWDRENEQYFGPGTRLTVT.

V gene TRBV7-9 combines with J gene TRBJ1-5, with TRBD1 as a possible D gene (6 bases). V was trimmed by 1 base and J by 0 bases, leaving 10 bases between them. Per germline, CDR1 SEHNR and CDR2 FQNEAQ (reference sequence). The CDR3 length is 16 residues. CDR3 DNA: TGTGCCAGCAGCTTAGGCTCAGGGGTTAGCAATCAGCCCCAGCATTTT. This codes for CASSLGSGVSNQPQHF.

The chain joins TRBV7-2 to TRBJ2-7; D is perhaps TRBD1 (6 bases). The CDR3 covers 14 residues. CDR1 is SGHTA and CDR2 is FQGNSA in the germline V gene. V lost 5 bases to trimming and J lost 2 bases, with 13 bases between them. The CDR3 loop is CASSRDTLTYEQYF. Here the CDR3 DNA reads TGTGCCAGCAGCCGGGACACATTGACCTACGAGCAGTACTTC.

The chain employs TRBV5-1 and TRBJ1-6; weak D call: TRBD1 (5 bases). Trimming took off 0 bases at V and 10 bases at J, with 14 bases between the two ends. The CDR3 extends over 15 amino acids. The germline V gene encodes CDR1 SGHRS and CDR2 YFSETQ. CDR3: CASSLDQGESSPLHF. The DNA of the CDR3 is TGCGCCAGCAGCTTGGACCAGGGCGAGTCGTCACCCCTCCACTTT.

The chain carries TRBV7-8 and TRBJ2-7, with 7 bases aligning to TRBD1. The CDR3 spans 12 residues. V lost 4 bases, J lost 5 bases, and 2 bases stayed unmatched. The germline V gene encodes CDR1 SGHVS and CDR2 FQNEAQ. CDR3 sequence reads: CASSSTGDEQYF. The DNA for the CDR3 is TGTGCCAGCAGCTCAACAGGGGACGAGCAGTACTTC.

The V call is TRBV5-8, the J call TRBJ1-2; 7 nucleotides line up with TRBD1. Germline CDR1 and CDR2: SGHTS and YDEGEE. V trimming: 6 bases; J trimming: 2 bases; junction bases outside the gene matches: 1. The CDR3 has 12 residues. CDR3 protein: CASKGQNYGYTF. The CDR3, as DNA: TGTGCCAGCAAGGGACAGAACTATGGCTACACCTTC.

Written as DNA, the CDR3 is TGTGCCAGCAGCTCTAGCGGGACCCACTACAATGAGCAGTTCTTC. Protein product: CASSSSGTHYNEQFF. The chain is built from TRBV28 and TRBJ2-1, with TRBD2 matching 9 bases. There are 15 residues in the CDR3. Per germline, CDR1 MDHEN and CDR2 SYDVKM. V trimming: 6 bases; J trimming: 3 bases; junction bases outside the gene matches: 6.

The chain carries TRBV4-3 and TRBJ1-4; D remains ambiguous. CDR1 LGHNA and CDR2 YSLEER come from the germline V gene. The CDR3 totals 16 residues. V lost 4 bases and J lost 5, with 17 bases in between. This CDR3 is CASSLAGQLGNEKLFF. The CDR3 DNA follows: TGCGCCAGCAGCCTAGCCGGGCAATTGGGGAATGAAAAACTGTTTTTT.

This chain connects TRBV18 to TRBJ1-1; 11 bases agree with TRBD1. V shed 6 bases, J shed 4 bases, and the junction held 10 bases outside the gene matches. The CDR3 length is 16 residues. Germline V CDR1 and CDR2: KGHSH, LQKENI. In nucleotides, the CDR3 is TGTGCCAGCTCTCTCTTCGCCGGGACAGGGGGCACTGAAGCTTTCTTT. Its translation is CASSLFAGTGGTEAFF.

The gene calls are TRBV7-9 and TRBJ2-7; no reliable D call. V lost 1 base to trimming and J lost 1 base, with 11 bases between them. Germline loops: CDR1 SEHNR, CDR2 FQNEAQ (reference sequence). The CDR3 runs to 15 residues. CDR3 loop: CASSLGETASYEQYF. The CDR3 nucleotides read TGTGCCAGCAGCTTAGGAGAGACCGCTTCCTACGAGCAGTACTTC.

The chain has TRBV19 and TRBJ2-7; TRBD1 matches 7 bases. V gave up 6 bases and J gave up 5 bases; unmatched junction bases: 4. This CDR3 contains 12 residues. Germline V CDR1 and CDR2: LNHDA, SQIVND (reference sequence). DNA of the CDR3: TGTGCCAGTAGGAGGGGGCAGAACGAGCAGTACTTC. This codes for CASRRGQNEQYF.

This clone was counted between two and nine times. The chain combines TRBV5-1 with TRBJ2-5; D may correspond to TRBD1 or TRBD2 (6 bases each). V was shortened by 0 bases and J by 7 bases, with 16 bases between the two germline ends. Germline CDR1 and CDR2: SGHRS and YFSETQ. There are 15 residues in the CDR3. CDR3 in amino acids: CASSLAGAAEGTQYF. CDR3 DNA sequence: TGCGCCAGCAGCTTGGCGGGGGCTGCGGAAGGGACCCAGTACTTC. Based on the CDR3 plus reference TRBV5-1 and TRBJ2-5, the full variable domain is KAGVTQTPRYLIKTRGQQVTLSCSPISGHRSVSWYQQTPGQGLQFLFEYFSETQRNKGNFPGRFSGRQFSNSRSEMNVSTLELGDSALYLCASSLAGAAEGTQYFGPGTRLLVL.

The CDR3 nucleotides read TGTGCCAGCAGTTTAGGGGCGAAAGCTTTCTTT. It encodes CASSLGAKAFF. The chain recombines TRBV28 with TRBJ1-1, with a tentative D call TRBD1 (5 bases). The CDR3 totals 11 residues. Germline-derived CDR1 and CDR2 are MDHEN and SYDVKM. Trimming removed 2 bases at V and 9 bases at J, with 7 bases between.

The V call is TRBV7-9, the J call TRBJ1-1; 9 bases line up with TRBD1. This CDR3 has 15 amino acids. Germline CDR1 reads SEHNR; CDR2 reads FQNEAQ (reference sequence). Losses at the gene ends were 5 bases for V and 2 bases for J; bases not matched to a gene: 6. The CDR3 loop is CASSTRQGVNTEAFF. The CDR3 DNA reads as TGTGCCAGCAGCACTCGACAGGGGGTAAACACTGAAGCTTTCTTT.

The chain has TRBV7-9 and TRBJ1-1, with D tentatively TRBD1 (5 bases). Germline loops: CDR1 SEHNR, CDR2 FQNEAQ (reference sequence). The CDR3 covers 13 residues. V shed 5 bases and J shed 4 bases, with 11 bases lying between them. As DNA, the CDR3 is TGTGCCAGCAGCCTTTCCCAGGGCACTGAAGCTTTCTTT. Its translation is CASSLSQGTEAFF.